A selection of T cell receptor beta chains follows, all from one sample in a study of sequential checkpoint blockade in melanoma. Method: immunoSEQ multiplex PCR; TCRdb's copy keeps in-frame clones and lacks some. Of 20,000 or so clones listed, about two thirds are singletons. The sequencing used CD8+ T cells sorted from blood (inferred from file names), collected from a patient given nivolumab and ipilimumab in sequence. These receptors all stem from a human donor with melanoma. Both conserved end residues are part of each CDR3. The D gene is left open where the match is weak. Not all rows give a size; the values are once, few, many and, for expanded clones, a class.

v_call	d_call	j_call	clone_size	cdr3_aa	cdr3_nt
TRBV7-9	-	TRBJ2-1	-	CASSFAGTYHYNEQFF	TGTGCCAGCAGCTTCGCCGGGACTTACCATTACAATGAGCAGTTCTTC
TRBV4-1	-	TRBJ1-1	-	CASRPPGNTEAFF	TGCGCCAGCAGACCCCCGGGGAACACTGAAGCTTTCTTT
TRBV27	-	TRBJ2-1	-	CASSLSANAYNEQFF	TGTGCCAGCAGTTTATCAGCCAACGCCTACAATGAGCAGTTCTTC
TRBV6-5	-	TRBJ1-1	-	CASSFGNTGSTEAFF	TGTGCCAGCAGTTTTGGAAATACAGGGAGCACTGAAGCTTTCTTT
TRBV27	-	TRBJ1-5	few	CASSFRGSQPQHF	TGTGCCAGCAGTTTCCGTGGGAGTCAGCCCCAGCATTTT
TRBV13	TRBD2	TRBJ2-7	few	CASSVGTSDQYF	TGTGCCAGCAGCGTAGGGACTAGCGACCAGTACTTC
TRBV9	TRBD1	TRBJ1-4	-	CASSARGLTNEKLFF	TGTGCCAGCAGCGCCAGGGGGCTAACTAATGAAAAACTGTTTTTT
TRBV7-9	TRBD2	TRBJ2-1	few	CASSLTLAGVGSSYNEQFF	TGTGCCAGCAGCTTAACACTAGCGGGAGTGGGGAGCTCCTACAATGAGCAGTTCTTC
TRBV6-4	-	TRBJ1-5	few	CASSESYGEGQPQHF	TGTGCCAGCAGTGAGTCGTACGGGGAGGGCCAGCCCCAGCATTTT
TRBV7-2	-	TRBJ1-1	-	CASSIQTWTALNTEAFF	TGTGCCAGCAGCATTCAAACCTGGACAGCCTTGAACACTGAAGCTTTCTTT
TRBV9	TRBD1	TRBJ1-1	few	CASSETGGLAAEAFF	TGTGCCAGCAGCGAGACAGGGGGCCTTGCTGCTGAAGCTTTCTTT
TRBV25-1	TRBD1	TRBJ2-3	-	CASSGLGQGGTDTQYF	TGTGCCAGCAGTGGACTTGGACAGGGGGGCACAGATACGCAGTATTTT
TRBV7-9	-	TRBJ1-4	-	CASSFLRAGAANEKLFF	TGTGCCAGCAGCTTCTTACGGGCGGGGGCAGCTAATGAAAAACTGTTTTTT
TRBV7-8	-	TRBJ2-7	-	CASSLGGGAAGSYEQYF	TGTGCCAGCAGCTTAGGGGGTGGGGCCGCCGGCTCCTACGAGCAGTACTTC
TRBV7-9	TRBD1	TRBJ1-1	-	CASSYRGDSTEAFF	TGTGCCAGCAGTTACAGGGGGGATTCTACTGAAGCTTTCTTT
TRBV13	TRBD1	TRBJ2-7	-	CASSETGARYEQYF	TGTGCCAGCAGCGAGACAGGGGCGCGCTACGAGCAGTACTTC